Below, 8 T cell receptor beta chains from the same sample are listed, as sequenced in a study of cytomegalovirus exposure and HLA in healthy donors. Using immunoSEQ multiplex PCR, the repertoire was profiled, and TCRdb retains in-frame clones only, with some absent. Of some 200,000 clones in the sample, about 80% are singletons; the top ten hold under 3.5%. Material for sequencing was PBMCs. Every receptor here comes from a woman aged 18-35 years in good health and CMV-seropositive.

This clone turned up a few times. The chain has TRBV6-5 and TRBJ2-2; unclear D gene. In germline, CDR1 is MNHEY, CDR2 SVGAGI. The V and J ends lost 0 bases and 7 bases respectively, with 6 bases between them. This CDR3 region has 13 residues. The CDR3 nucleotides are TGTGCCAGCAGTTACTCCACAGTCGGGGAGCTGTTTTTT. It encodes CASSYSTVGELFF.

This sequence joins TRBV6-5 and TRBJ1-3, with D maybe TRBD1 (6 bases). Deletions cut 11 bases from V and 0 bases from J, with 8 bases between. The CDR3 runs to 12 residues. CDR1 is MNHEY, CDR2 SVGAGI, per germline. The CDR3 DNA is TGTGCCGTCAGGGGCTCTGGAAACACCATATATTTT. The encoded protein is CAVRGSGNTIYF.

The chain employs TRBV5-4 and TRBJ1-2; 9 nucleotides match TRBD1. CDR3 length equals 14 residues. The J segment lost 4 bases and the V segment lost 4 bases, leaving 5 bases of the junction unmatched. CDR1 is SGHNT, CDR2 YYREEE, per germline (reference sequence). The DNA for the CDR3 is TGTGCCAGCAGCCCCGACAGGGGGATCTATGGCTACACCTTC. Protein: CASSPDRGIYGYTF.

The V call is TRBV14, the J call TRBJ2-7, with a possible D match to TRBD1 (6 bases). Germline V gene lookup returns CDR1 SGHDN and CDR2 FVKESK. CDR3 size: 14 residues. The V and J ends lost 4 bases and 6 bases respectively, with 16 bases between them. The CDR3 bases are TGTGCCAGCAGCCTCCGAACAGGGACAAGCGAGCAGTACTTC. It translates to CASSLRTGTSEQYF.

The rearrangement links TRBV10-3 to TRBJ1-2, with 7 bases lining up with TRBD1. There are 14 residues in the CDR3. The V gene's germline CDR1 is ENHRY and CDR2 SYGVKD. The J segment lost 7 bases and the V segment lost 11 bases, leaving 16 bases of the junction unmatched. CDR3 in DNA: TGTGCCGCGTCACCTAACGGACAGGTCGGTGGCTACACCTTC. It specifies CAASPNGQVGGYTF.

This chain links TRBV7-2 with TRBJ1-1; D may be TRBD1 (6 bases). Trimming shortened V by 6 bases and J by 6 bases, and 14 bases separated the two germline ends. Germline CDR1 reads SGHTA; CDR2 reads FQGNSA. There are 13 residues in the CDR3. Here the CDR3 reads CASSNNQGSEAFF. The CDR3 coding sequence is TGTGCCAGCAGTAACAATCAGGGGTCTGAAGCTTTCTTT.

A remark on this clone: This specimen includes other DNA sequences encoding the same CDR3. The chain uses TRBV5-6 and TRBJ2-2; D perhaps matches TRBD1 (6 bases). V lost 2 bases to trimming and J lost 6 bases, with 8 bases between them. The V gene's germline CDR1 is SGHDT and CDR2 YYEEEE. The CDR3 has 13 residues. The CDR3 loop reads CASSLGGPGELFF. In DNA form, the CDR3 reads TGTGCCAGCAGCTTAGGGGGTCCCGGGGAGCTGTTTTTT. Using reference TRBV5-6 and TRBJ2-2 for the parts outside the CDR3, the full variable domain is DAGVTQSPTHLIKTRGQQVTLRCSPKSGHDTVSWYQQALGQGPQFIFQYYEEEERQRGNFPDRFSGHQFPNYSSELNVNALLLGDSALYLCASSLGGPGELFFGEGSRLTVL.

This sequence joins TRBV7-9 and TRBJ2-7; possibly TRBD2 for D (6 bases). The CDR3 extends over 12 amino acids. V gave up 10 bases and J gave up 2 bases, with 12 bases separating them. Germline V lookup: CDR1 SEHNR, CDR2 FQNEAQ (reference sequence). CDR3 protein: CATTEGPYEQYF. CDR3 DNA: TGTGCCACCACGGAGGGGCCCTACGAGCAGTACTTC.